The text below deals with one TCR beta chain. As yet, its antigen is unknown. TCRdb reanalyzed the 5' RACE reads and collapses them to one entry per CDR3 protein, without DNA. The sample includes more than 250,000 distinct CDR3 sequences. The CDR3 has 14 residues. The V gene's germline CDR1 is SGHTA and CDR2 FQGTGA. The sample is drawn from a study of T cells expressing NK-cell markers. Study information: Investigators obtained TCR beta repertoires from sorted CD3+CD56+NKG2C+, CD3+CD56+NKG2C- and CD3+CD56-NKG2C+ T cells. Study results and limitations: Expanded NKG2C+ T cell clones had unclear HCMV specificity. The contribution of dominant NKG2C+ clonotypes to CD8+ T cells in a handful of donors was about 1.0-7.0%.

Sequences were obtained from blood T cells: a sorted CD56 or NKG2C T cell subset, CD4+ or CD8+ T cells, or bulk PBMC T cells (not recorded which). This receptor was taken from a man between 18 and 29 years old in good health. This chain links TRBV7-3 with TRBJ2-7; the D call of TRBD1 rests on TCRdb alone, since no DNA is present to check it. CDR3 sequence reads: CASSPGQGRNEQYF.